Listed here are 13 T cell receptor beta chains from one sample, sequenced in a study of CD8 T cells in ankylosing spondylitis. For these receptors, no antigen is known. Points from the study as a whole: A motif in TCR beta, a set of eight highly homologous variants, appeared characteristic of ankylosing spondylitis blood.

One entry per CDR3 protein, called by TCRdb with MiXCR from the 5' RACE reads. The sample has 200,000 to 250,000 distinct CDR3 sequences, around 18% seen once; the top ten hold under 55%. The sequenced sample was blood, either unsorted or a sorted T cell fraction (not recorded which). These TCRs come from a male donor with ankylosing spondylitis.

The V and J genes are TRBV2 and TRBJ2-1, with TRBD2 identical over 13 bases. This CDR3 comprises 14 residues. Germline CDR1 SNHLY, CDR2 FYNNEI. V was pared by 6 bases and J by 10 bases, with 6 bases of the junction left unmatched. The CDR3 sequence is CASRKGLAGREQFF. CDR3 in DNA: TGTGCCAGCAGAAAGGGACTAGCGGGACGGGAGCAGTTCTTC. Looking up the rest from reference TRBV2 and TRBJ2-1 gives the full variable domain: EPEVTQTPSHQVTQMGQEVILRCVPISNHLYFYWYRQILGQKVEFLVSFYNNEISEKSEIFDDQFSVERPDGSNFTLKIRSTKLEDSAMYFCASRKGLAGREQFFGPGTRLTVL.

The CDR3: CASNPGLIYNEQFF. The CDR3 DNA follows: TGTGCCAGCAATCCGGGACTGATCTACAATGAGCAGTTCTTC. The chain uses TRBV28 and TRBJ2-1, with a weak D call TRBD2 (6 bases). This CDR3 is built from 14 residues. Germline V lookup: CDR1 MDHEN, CDR2 SYDVKM. Trimming stripped 7 bases from V and 3 bases from J, with 13 bases between. Variable domain in full (rest from reference TRBV28 and TRBJ2-1): DVKVTQSSRYLVKRTGEKVFLECVQDMDHENMFWYRQDPGLGLRLIYFSYDVKMKEKGDIPEGYSVSREKKERFSLILESASTNQTSMYLCASNPGLIYNEQFFGPGTRLTVL.

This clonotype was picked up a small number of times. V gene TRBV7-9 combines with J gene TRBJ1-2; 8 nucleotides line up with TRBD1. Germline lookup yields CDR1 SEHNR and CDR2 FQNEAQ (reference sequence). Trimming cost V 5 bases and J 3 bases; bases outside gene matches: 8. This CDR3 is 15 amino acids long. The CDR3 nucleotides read TGTGCCAGCAGCCCCAGGGGGCCCGTTGACTATGGCTACACCTTC. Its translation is CASSPRGPVDYGYTF.

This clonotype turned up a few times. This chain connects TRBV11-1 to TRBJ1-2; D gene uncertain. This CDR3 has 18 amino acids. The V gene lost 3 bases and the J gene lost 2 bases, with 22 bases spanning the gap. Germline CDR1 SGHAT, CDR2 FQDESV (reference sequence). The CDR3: CASSFPRVPRSGNYGYTF. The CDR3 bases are TGTGCCAGCAGCTTCCCCCGGGTCCCCAGGAGCGGAAACTATGGCTACACCTTC.

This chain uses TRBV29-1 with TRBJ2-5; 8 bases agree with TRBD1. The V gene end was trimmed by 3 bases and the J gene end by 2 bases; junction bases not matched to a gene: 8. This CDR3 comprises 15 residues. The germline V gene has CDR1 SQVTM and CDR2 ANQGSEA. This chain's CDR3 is CSVETGDDFQETQYF. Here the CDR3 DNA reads TGCAGCGTTGAGACAGGGGACGATTTTCAAGAGACCCAGTACTTC.

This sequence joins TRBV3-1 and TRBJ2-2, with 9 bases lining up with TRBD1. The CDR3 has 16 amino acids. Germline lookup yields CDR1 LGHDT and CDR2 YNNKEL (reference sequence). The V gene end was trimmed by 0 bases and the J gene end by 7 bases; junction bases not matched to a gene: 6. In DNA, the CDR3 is TGTGCCAGCAGCCAAGAAGACAGGGGGTATATCGGGGAGCTGTTTTTT. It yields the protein CASSQEDRGYIGELFF. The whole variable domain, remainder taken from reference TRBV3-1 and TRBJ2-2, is DTAVSQTPKYLVTQMGNDKSIKCEQNLGHDTMYWYKQDSKKFLKIMFSYNNKELIINETVPNRFSPKSPDKAHLNLHINSLELGDSAVYFCASSQEDRGYIGELFFGEGSRLTVL.

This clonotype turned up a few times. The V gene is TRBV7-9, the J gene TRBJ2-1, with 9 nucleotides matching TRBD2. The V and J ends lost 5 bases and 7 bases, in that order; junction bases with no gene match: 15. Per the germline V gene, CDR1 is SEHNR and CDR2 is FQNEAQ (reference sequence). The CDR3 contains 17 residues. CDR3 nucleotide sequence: TGTGCCAGCAGCCAGAGTTTAGCGGGGGCCATAACGAATGAGCAGTTCTTC. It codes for CASSQSLAGAITNEQFF.

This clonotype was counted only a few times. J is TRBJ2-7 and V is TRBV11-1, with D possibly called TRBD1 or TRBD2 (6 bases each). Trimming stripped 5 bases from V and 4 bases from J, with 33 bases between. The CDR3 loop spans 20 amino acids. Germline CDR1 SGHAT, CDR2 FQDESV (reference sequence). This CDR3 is CASSPLDGGPTTSSVYEQYF. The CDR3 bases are TGTGCCAGCAGCCCCCTGGATGGGGGGCCCACAACCTCTAGCGTTTACGAGCAGTACTTC.

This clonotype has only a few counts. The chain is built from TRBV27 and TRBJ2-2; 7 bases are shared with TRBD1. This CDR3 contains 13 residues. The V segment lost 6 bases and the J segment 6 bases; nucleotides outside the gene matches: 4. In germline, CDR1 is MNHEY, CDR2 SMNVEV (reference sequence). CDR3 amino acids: CASSLQGSGELFF. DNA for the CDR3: TGTGCCAGCAGCCTACAGGGGTCCGGGGAGCTGTTTTTT.

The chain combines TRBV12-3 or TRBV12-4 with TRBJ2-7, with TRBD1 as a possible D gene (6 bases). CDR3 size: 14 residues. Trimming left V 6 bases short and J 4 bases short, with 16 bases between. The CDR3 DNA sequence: TGTGCCAGCAGCCCGGGACCCACAGGGTACGAGCAGTACTTC. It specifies CASSPGPTGYEQYF.

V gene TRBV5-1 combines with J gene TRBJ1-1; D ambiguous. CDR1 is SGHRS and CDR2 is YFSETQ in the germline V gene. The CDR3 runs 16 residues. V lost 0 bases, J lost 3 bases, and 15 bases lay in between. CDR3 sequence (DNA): TGCGCCAGCAGCTTGGGGTACCCGGGTTTGCACACTGAAGCTTTCTTT. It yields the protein CASSLGYPGLHTEAFF.

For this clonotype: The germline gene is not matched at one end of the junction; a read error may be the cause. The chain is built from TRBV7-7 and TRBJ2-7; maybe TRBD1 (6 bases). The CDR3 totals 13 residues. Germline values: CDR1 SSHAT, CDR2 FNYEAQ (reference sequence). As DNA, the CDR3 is TGTGCTAGCAGCTTAGGCTTGGGGGCCGAGCAGTACTTC. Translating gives CASSLGLGAEQYF. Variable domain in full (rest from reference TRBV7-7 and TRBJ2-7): GAGVSQSPRYKVTKRGQDVTLRCDPISSHATLYWYQQALGQGPEFLTYFNYEAQPDKSGLPSDRFSAERPEGSISTLTIQRTEQRDSAMYRCASSLGLGAEQYFGPGTRLTVT.

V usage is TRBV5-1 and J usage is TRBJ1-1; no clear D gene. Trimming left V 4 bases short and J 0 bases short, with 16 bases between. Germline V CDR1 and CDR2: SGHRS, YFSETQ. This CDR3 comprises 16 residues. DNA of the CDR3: TGCGCCAGCAGCCCTTGGCCAGGAGGTATGAACACTGAAGCTTTCTTT. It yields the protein CASSPWPGGMNTEAFF.